These 4 T cell receptor beta chains were all obtained from the same sample, sequenced in a study of T cells in Graves' hyperthyroidism and ophthalmopathy. Regions amplified from RNA transcripts were the TCR beta CDR3 regions. TCR CDR3 underwent first-round RT-PCR with the HTBI primer set. TCRdb redid the calling of the multiplex PCR reads with MiXCR, one entry per CDR3 protein. The repertoire consists of some 300,000 distinct CDR3 sequences, with around 16% occurring once and the leading ten covering around a third. Sequenced material: blood. The receptor set was obtained from a man in his thirties or forties with Graves' hyperthyroidism.

This clonotype was detected ten times or more. V and J are TRBV12-3 or TRBV12-4 and TRBJ1-6; 7 positions match TRBD1. CDR3 size: 15 residues. The ends lost 7 bases at V and 7 bases at J; junction bases unmatched: 10. The CDR3 spells CASKLGDSPNSPLHF. In nucleotides, the CDR3 is TGTGCCAGCAAACTCGGGGACAGTCCAAATTCACCCCTCCACTTT.

This clonotype was picked up many times. The rearrangement joins TRBV28 to TRBJ1-1, with D unresolved. CDR1 and CDR2 (germline): MDHEN, SYDVKM. The V and J ends lost 1 base and 2 bases respectively, with 17 bases between them. The CDR3 has 17 residues. The CDR3 spells CASSLSGGWLLNTEAFF. CDR3 DNA: TGTGCCAGCAGTTTATCCGGCGGGTGGCTCCTTAACACTGAAGCTTTCTTT.

This clonotype was observed many times. The gene calls are TRBV7-2 and TRBJ2-1, with 11 nucleotides matching TRBD1. The CDR3 is 19 residues long. Germline trimming cut 0 bases from V and 1 base from J; bases unmatched to any gene: 8. Germline V gene data show CDR1 as SGHTA and CDR2 as FQGNSA. CDR3 sequence: CASSLALRTGGLSYNEQFF. CDR3 nucleotide sequence: TGTGCCAGCAGCTTAGCTCTCCGGACAGGGGGCTTATCCTACAATGAGCAGTTCTTC. Based on the CDR3 plus reference TRBV7-2 and TRBJ2-1, the full variable domain is GAGVSQSPSNKVTEKGKDVELRCDPISGHTALYWYRQSLGQGLEFLIYFQGNSAPDKSGLPSDRFSAERTGGSVSTLTIQRTQQEDSAVYLCASSLALRTGGLSYNEQFFGPGTRLTVL.

This clonotype has a handful of counts. The rearrangement joins TRBV7-2 to TRBJ2-2; D not resolved. The CDR3 covers 15 residues. Per the germline V gene, CDR1 is SGHTA and CDR2 is FQGNSA. The V end lost 1 base, the J end lost 0 bases, and 6 bases lay between the germline ends. The chain's CDR3 is CASSLETTNTGELFF. Written as DNA, the CDR3 is TGTGCCAGCAGCTTAGAGACAACGAACACCGGGGAGCTGTTTTTT.